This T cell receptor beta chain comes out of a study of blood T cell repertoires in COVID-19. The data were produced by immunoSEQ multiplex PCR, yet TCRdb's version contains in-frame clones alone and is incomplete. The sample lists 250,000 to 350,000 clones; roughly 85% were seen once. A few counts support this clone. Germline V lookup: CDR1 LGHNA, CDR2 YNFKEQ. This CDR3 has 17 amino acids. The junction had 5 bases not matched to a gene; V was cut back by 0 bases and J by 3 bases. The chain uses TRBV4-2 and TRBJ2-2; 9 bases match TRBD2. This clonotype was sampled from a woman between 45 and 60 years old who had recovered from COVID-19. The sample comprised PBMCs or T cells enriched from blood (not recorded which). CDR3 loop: CASSQDGTSWDTGELFF. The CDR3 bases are TGTGCCAGCAGCCAAGACGGGACTAGCTGGGACACCGGGGAGCTGTTTTTT.